The present T cell receptor beta chain was sequenced within a study of technical replicates of blood from a few donors. Assay: immunoSEQ multiplex PCR; the TCRdb copy retains only in-frame clones and omits some. The table records approximately 80,000 clones, around 90% of them present only once. CDR3 length: 14 amino acids. Trimming removed 4 bases at V and 1 base at J, with 11 bases between. Germline CDR1 is MRHNA and CDR2 is SNTAGT. This TCR came from a human donor in good health. The J gene is TRBJ2-7, the V gene TRBV6-4; D gene uncertain. The source material was T cells isolated from PBMCs. CDR3 region: CASSVNLESYEQYF. The CDR3 coding sequence is TGTGCCAGCAGTGTGAATTTGGAGTCCTACGAGCAGTACTTC.